Presented here are 6 T cell receptor beta chains from one specimen sequenced in a study of cytomegalovirus exposure and HLA in healthy donors. Using immunoSEQ multiplex PCR, the repertoire was profiled, and TCRdb retains in-frame clones only, with some absent. The repertoire includes about 150,000 clones, about 94% of them detected once, and roughly 1.9% sits in the top ten. What was sequenced was PBMCs. These receptors were obtained from a young man in good health and CMV-seropositive.

This clone was recorded a few times. The V call is TRBV27, the J call TRBJ2-2; D unresolved. The CDR3 length is 13 residues. CDR1 is MNHEY, CDR2 SMNVEV, per germline (reference sequence). V shed 3 bases and J shed 1 base, with 3 bases lying between them. Written as DNA, the CDR3 is TGTGCCAGCAGTTTCGGGAACACCGGGGAGCTGTTTTTT. This encodes CASSFGNTGELFF.

The chain combines TRBV2 with TRBJ2-7; TRBD2 might be the D (5 bases). From germline, CDR1 is SNHLY and CDR2 FYNNEI. This CDR3 region has 14 residues. Trimming left V 4 bases short and J 2 bases short, with 12 bases between. DNA for the CDR3: TGTGCCAGCAGTGGCGGGCTACTCACCTACGAGCAGTACTTC. It specifies CASSGGLLTYEQYF.

In this sample, this clone turned up once. The chain combines TRBV5-1 with TRBJ2-7, with 13 bases fitting TRBD2. Per germline, CDR1 SGHRS and CDR2 YFSETQ. V shed 4 bases and J 4 bases; nucleotides not matched to a gene: 8. The CDR3 is made up of 16 amino acids. The CDR3 nucleotides are TGCGCCAGCAGCCTAGGACTAGCGGGAGCAGATTACGAGCAGTACTTC. Encoded protein: CASSLGLAGADYEQYF.

The V and J genes are TRBV6-6 and TRBJ1-2, with 8 bases fitting TRBD1. Germline loops: CDR1 MNHNY, CDR2 SVGAGI (reference sequence). V shed 4 bases, J shed 8 bases, and the junction held 9 bases outside the gene matches. CDR3 length equals 14 residues. As DNA, the CDR3 is TGTGCCAGCAGTTTTGCAGGGGGCGCGGAGGGCTACACCTTC. Its translation: CASSFAGGAEGYTF.

The chain employs TRBV19 and TRBJ2-7; TRBD2 matches 12 bases. Germline CDR1 and CDR2: LNHDA and SQIVND (reference sequence). The CDR3 sequence is 15 residues long. The trim removed 4 bases at V and 5 bases at J, leaving 6 bases unmatched. The CDR3 is CASSKTSGSLNEQYF. DNA for the CDR3: TGTGCCAGTAGTAAGACTAGCGGGAGTCTAAACGAGCAGTACTTC.

This sequence joins TRBV6-4 and TRBJ1-1, with D maybe TRBD1 (5 bases). This CDR3 is 13 amino acids long. The V end was cut by 5 bases, the J end by 4 bases, with 11 bases between. Germline assignment: CDR1 MRHNA and CDR2 SNTAGT. The CDR3, as DNA: TGTGCCAGCAGTCAGGGAAGGGGCACTGAAGCTTTCTTT. This gives the protein CASSQGRGTEAFF.